These 18 T cell receptor beta chains originate from one sample sequenced in a study of cytomegalovirus exposure and HLA in healthy donors. It was with 60 Vbeta and 13 Jbeta primers that the PCR ran. Generated by immunoSEQ multiplex PCR, the TCRdb table keeps only in-frame clones and is missing some. Of roughly 150,000 clones listed, over 70% are singletons. The specimen was PBMCs. All receptors derive from a man in his thirties or forties in good health and CMV-seropositive.

This clone is a singleton in its sample. The CDR3 here is CASRGQGMEKLFF. The CDR3 coding sequence is TGTGCCAGTAGGGGACAGGGTATGGAAAAACTGTTTTTT. J is TRBJ1-4 and V is TRBV19, with 9 bases fitting TRBD1. CDR1 is LNHDA and CDR2 is SQIVND in the germline V gene (reference sequence). After removal of 6 bases from V and 8 bases from J, the junction contained 4 bases not matched to a gene. The CDR3 totals 13 residues.

J is TRBJ1-1 and V is TRBV2; TRBD1 agrees at 8 bases. Unmatched junction bases numbered 4, after V lost 2 bases and J lost 5 bases. In germline, CDR1 is SNHLY, CDR2 FYNNEI. This CDR3 has 14 amino acids. CDR3 sequence reads: CASSEYYRGTEAFF. DNA for the CDR3: TGTGCCAGCAGTGAATATTACAGGGGGACTGAAGCTTTCTTT.

The V and J genes are TRBV2 and TRBJ2-7, with TRBD1 matching over 8 bases. The V segment lost 3 bases and the J segment 2 bases; nucleotides outside the gene matches: 3. CDR3 length equals 14 residues. Germline lookup yields CDR1 SNHLY and CDR2 FYNNEI. CDR3 amino acids: CASSEQGATYEQYF. The CDR3 region has the DNA TGTGCCAGCAGTGAGCAGGGGGCTACCTACGAGCAGTACTTC.

This rearrangement joins TRBV5-1 to TRBJ2-5; 7 nucleotides align to TRBD2. Matching the DNA end better, TRBJ2-7 makes the J call doubtful. Germline V gene data show CDR1 as SGHRS and CDR2 as YFSETQ. The length of the CDR3 is 12 residues. CDR3 bases: TGCGCCAGCAGTTCGGGGGGCTACGAGCAGTACTTC. This codes for CASSSGGYEQYF.

This rearrangement joins TRBV30 to TRBJ1-2; 7 nucleotides align to TRBD1. Trimming removed 4 bases from V and 1 base from J; junction bases left unmatched: 6. Germline assignment: CDR1 GTSNPN and CDR2 SVGIG (reference sequence). CDR3 length equals 14 residues. CDR3 sequence: CAWTQGHLNYGYTF. In DNA, the CDR3 is TGTGCCTGGACACAGGGGCACCTTAACTATGGCTACACCTTC. Full variable domain (remainder filled in from reference TRBV30 and TRBJ1-2): SQTIHQWPATLVQPVGSPLSLECTVEGTSNPNLYWYRQAAGRGLQLLFYSVGIGQISSEVPQNLSASRPQDRQFILSSKKLLLSDSGFYLCAWTQGHLNYGYTFGSGTRLTVV.

The V call is TRBV6-5, the J call TRBJ1-3; D is undetermined. The V and J ends lost 7 bases and 0 bases respectively, with 7 bases between them. Germline lookup yields CDR1 MNHEY and CDR2 SVGAGI. This CDR3 is built from 13 residues. CDR3 nucleotide sequence: TGTGCCAGCAAACGGGGCTCTGGAAACACCATATATTTT. Its protein product is CASKRGSGNTIYF.

The chain uses TRBV6-5 and TRBJ2-7; 13 bases map to TRBD2. The CDR3 totals 15 residues. The junction had 6 bases not matched to a gene; V was cut back by 4 bases and J by 6 bases. From germline, CDR1 is MNHEY and CDR2 SVGAGI. CDR3 protein: CASSSGTSGTIEQYF. As DNA, the CDR3 is TGTGCCAGCAGTTCCGGGACTAGCGGGACCATCGAGCAGTACTTC.

V usage is TRBV21-1 and J usage is TRBJ2-7; the table's D call, TRBD2, has no DNA check behind it. TRBV21-1 is recorded as a pseudogene. The CDR3 length is 14 residues. The CDR3 loop reads CASSGRAGSYEQYF. The CDR3 DNA reads TGTGCCAGCAGCGGGAGGGCCGGTTCCTACGAGCAGTACTTC.

Comments on this clone: The junction departs from germline at one end; a sequencing error may be responsible. The V and J genes are TRBV7-9 and TRBJ2-2, with 9 bases aligning to TRBD1. Germline values: CDR1 SEHNR, CDR2 FQNEAQ (reference sequence). The CDR3 runs to 15 residues. The CDR3 bases are TGTTCCAGCAGCGACACTGGACAGGGGACCGGGGAGCTGTTTTTT. It specifies CSSSDTGQGTGELFF.

The rearrangement links TRBV5-1 to TRBJ2-5; 9 bases line up with TRBD1. The CDR3 is 15 residues long. V was pared by 0 bases and J by 4 bases, with 4 bases of the junction left unmatched. From germline, CDR1 is SGHRS and CDR2 YFSETQ. CDR3 sequence: CASSLEGTGRETQYF. The CDR3, as DNA: TGCGCCAGCAGCTTGGAGGGGACAGGGAGAGAGACCCAGTACTTC.

The chain carries TRBV2 and TRBJ1-2; 8 nucleotides agree with TRBD1. Germline assignment: CDR1 SNHLY and CDR2 FYNNEI. The CDR3 has 14 residues. J lost 6 bases, V lost 10 bases, and 13 bases had no gene match. The CDR3 sequence: CATGEQGARDGYTF. As DNA, the CDR3 is TGTGCCACCGGCGAGCAGGGGGCTAGAGATGGCTACACCTTC. Looking up the rest from reference TRBV2 and TRBJ1-2 gives the full variable domain: EPEVTQTPSHQVTQMGQEVILRCVPISNHLYFYWYRQILGQKVEFLVSFYNNEISEKSEIFDDQFSVERPDGSNFTLKIRSTKLEDSAMYFCATGEQGARDGYTFGSGTRLTVV.

On this clone: At one end the junction does not follow the germline gene, possibly because of a read error. The CDR3 nucleotides are TGTTCCAGCAGCTTAGCCGGACACTTCTACGAGCAGTACTTC. Amino acids: CSSSLAGHFYEQYF. The chain has TRBV7-9 and TRBJ2-7; tentatively, D is TRBD1 (5 bases). The CDR3 totals 14 residues. CDR1 is SEHNR, CDR2 FQNEAQ, per germline (reference sequence).

The chain has TRBV11-2 and TRBJ1-2; TRBD1 might be the D (6 bases). Per germline, CDR1 SGHAT and CDR2 FQNNGV. Trimming cost V 11 bases and J 3 bases, with 10 bases left between them. The CDR3 is 11 residues long. CDR3 nucleotides: TGTGCCCCACAGGGCGACTATGGCTACACCTTC. Its translation is CAPQGDYGYTF.

This chain connects TRBV29-1 to TRBJ2-6; 7 bases match TRBD1. The length of the CDR3 is 13 residues. V gave up 5 bases and J gave up 2 bases; unmatched junction bases: 0. Germline CDR1 is SQVTM and CDR2 is ANQGSEA. CDR3: CSVQGAGANVLTF. The CDR3 nucleotides read TGCAGCGTTCAGGGGGCTGGGGCCAACGTCCTGACTTTC.

This clone has more than one count but fewer than ten. Here the CDR3 DNA reads TGTGCCACCAGCAAGGCAGGGGTGCATCGGGAGACCCAGTACTTC. Its translation is CATSKAGVHRETQYF. This chain joins TRBV15 and TRBJ2-5, with D maybe TRBD1 (6 bases). Germline CDR1 LNHNV, CDR2 YYDKDF (reference sequence). The CDR3 totals 15 residues. V gave up 4 bases and J gave up 5 bases, with 17 bases separating them.

This chain uses TRBV5-6 with TRBJ1-1; D may be TRBD1 (5 bases). V lost 5 bases, J lost 4 bases, and 18 bases lay in between. There are 15 residues in the CDR3. Germline CDR1 reads SGHDT; CDR2 reads YYEEEE. The CDR3 region has the DNA TGTGCCAGCAGAACAGGACCCCAGGGCTCCACTGAAGCTTTCTTT. Protein product: CASRTGPQGSTEAFF.

This chain joins TRBV5-1 and TRBJ1-3; 7 bases are shared with TRBD1. The CDR3 length is 18 residues. The V and J ends lost 4 bases and 2 bases, in that order; junction bases with no gene match: 15. Germline lookup yields CDR1 SGHRS and CDR2 YFSETQ. CDR3 in amino acids: CASSRAGTALRTGNTIYF. The CDR3 DNA reads as TGCGCCAGCAGCAGAGCCGGGACAGCGCTACGTACTGGAAACACCATATATTTT.

V and J are TRBV27 and TRBJ1-6, with D possibly TRBD1 on 5 matching bases. Germline CDR1 is MNHEY and CDR2 is SMNVEV (reference sequence). Trimming shortened V by 3 bases and J by 9 bases, and 21 bases separated the two germline ends. This CDR3 region has 17 residues. The CDR3 nucleotides read TGTGCCAGCAGTTTTGGGATTCCCGGGACTCCTATTTCACCCCTCCACTTT. Protein product: CASSFGIPGTPISPLHF.